The 7 T cell receptor beta chains presented below share a single source sample, sequenced in a study of control samples from healthy donors and cancer patients. Using immunoSEQ multiplex PCR, the repertoire was profiled, and TCRdb retains in-frame clones only, with some absent. The profile shows 400,000 to 500,000 clones, around 90% of them singletons. Sequenced: PBMCs. The source is a man aged 40-49 years with head and neck cancer.

The chain links TRBV19 to TRBJ2-7; a weak D match, TRBD1 (6 bases). The CDR3 loop spans 12 amino acids. V shed 8 bases and J shed 2 bases, with 10 bases lying between them. Germline CDR1 and CDR2: LNHDA and SQIVND (reference sequence). CDR3 residues: CASEGQPYEQYF. CDR3 DNA: TGTGCCAGTGAAGGACAGCCCTACGAGCAGTACTTC. Complete variable domain (other parts from reference TRBV19 and TRBJ2-7): DGGITQSPKYLFRKEGQNVTLSCEQNLNHDAMYWYRQDPGQGLRLIYYSQIVNDFQKGDIAEGYSVSREKKESFPLTVTSAQKNPTAFYLCASEGQPYEQYFGPGTRLTVT.

The chain is built from TRBV6-5 and TRBJ1-2; no definite D call. Germline assignment: CDR1 MNHEY and CDR2 SVGAGI. Trimming pared 8 bases from V and 6 bases from J, leaving 16 bases between. This CDR3 is built from 13 residues. The CDR3 reads CASRYTEWDGYTF. CDR3 sequence (DNA): TGTGCCAGCCGCTACACAGAATGGGATGGCTACACCTTC.

V usage is TRBV5-1 and J usage is TRBJ2-7, with a weak D call TRBD1 (5 bases). The CDR3 sequence is 16 residues long. V shed 0 bases and J shed 0 bases, with 13 bases lying between them. Germline V CDR1 and CDR2: SGHRS, YFSETQ. CDR3 loop: CASSLAIGVDSYEQYF. CDR3 nucleotide sequence: TGCGCCAGCAGCTTGGCAATAGGGGTGGACTCCTACGAGCAGTACTTC.

The gene calls are TRBV7-2 and TRBJ1-1, with unresolved D. The germline gives CDR1 SGHTA, CDR2 FQGNSA. This CDR3 region has 13 residues. V lost 5 bases to trimming and J lost 1 base, with 8 bases between them. In nucleotides, the CDR3 is TGTGCCAGCAGCCCCAGGAGGAACACTGAAGCTTTCTTT. This gives the protein CASSPRRNTEAFF.

V and J are TRBV20-1 and TRBJ1-5; no clear D. V gave up 3 bases and J gave up 1 base, with 10 bases separating them. The CDR3 sequence is 14 residues long. Germline CDR1 reads DFQATT; CDR2 reads SNEGSKA (reference sequence). CDR3 region: CSASISASNQPQHF. The CDR3 coding sequence is TGCAGTGCTAGTATATCCGCAAGCAATCAGCCCCAGCATTTT.

This clone was detected once. This CDR3 is CASSVPGGRGNTEAFF. CDR3 DNA: TGTGCCAGCAGTGTTCCGGGAGGCAGGGGGAACACTGAAGCTTTCTTT. The chain carries TRBV6-6 and TRBJ1-1; D is possibly TRBD1 (6 bases). The CDR3 totals 16 residues. CDR1 is MNHNY, CDR2 SVGAGI, per germline (reference sequence). The V end was cut by 5 bases, the J end by 1 base, with 17 bases between.

Here the CDR3 reads CASSYTGTGLDEQYF. The CDR3 bases are TGTGCCAGCAGCTACACCGGGACAGGGTTGGACGAGCAGTACTTC. The genes are TRBV7-8 and TRBJ2-7; 9 bases are a match to TRBD1. J was trimmed by 5 bases and V by 4 bases; bases with no gene match: 9. The germline CDR1 and CDR2 sequences are SGHVS and FQNEAQ. The CDR3 spans 15 residues.